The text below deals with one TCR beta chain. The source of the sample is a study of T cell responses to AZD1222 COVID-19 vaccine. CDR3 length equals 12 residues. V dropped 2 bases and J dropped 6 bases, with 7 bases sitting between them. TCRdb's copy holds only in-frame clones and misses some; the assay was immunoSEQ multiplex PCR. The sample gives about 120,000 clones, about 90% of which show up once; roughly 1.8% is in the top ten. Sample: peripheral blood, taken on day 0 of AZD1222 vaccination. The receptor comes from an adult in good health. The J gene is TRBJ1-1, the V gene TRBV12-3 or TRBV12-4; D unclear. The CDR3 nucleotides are TGTGCCAGCAGTTTAAAGGGAGCTGAAGCTTTCTTT. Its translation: CASSLKGAEAFF.